This entry describes one T cell receptor (beta chain). In TCRdb, the 5' RACE reads were re-called with MiXCR into one record per CDR3 protein. Among about 88,000 distinct CDR3 sequences, roughly 25% were seen once, and the ten largest hold less than 55%. V was cut by 6 bases and J by 8 bases, with 8 bases left in between. From germline, CDR1 is MNHEY and CDR2 SMNVEV (reference sequence). This CDR3 is built from 12 residues. These data originate in a study of T-cell memory formation after mild COVID-19. This sequence originates from a man younger than 30 who had mild COVID-19 (a few samples of this study predate the infection). Cell type and time point are not known. Sequencing used PBMCs or a T cell subset sorted from them (not recorded which). The gene calls are TRBV27 and TRBJ1-6, with no clear D. CDR3 nucleotide sequence: TGTGCCAGCAGACGGGGAGATTCACCCCTCCACTTT. Translated: CASRRGDSPLHF.